This is a list of T cell receptor beta chains from one sample in a study of blood T cell repertoires in COVID-19. Sequencing used immunoSEQ multiplex PCR; TCRdb keeps in-frame clones, though not all of them. The sample lists approximately 300,000 clones, roughly 80% seen once, with approximately 14% in the top ten. Input material: peripheral blood. The receptors derive from a person aged 65-85 years with COVID-19, enrolled during active disease. Both conserved end residues are part of each CDR3. The order of the fields is J gene, D gene, V gene, clone size, CDR3 protein, CDR3 DNA. D genes are given only for firm matches. The listing skips clone size in some rows; elsewhere it reads once, few, many or a size class.

j_gene: TRBJ2-2
d_gene: .
v_gene: TRBV15
abundance: few
CDR3aa: CATSRARGNTGELFF
CDR3nt: TGTGCCACCAGCCGCGCCCGAGGGAACACCGGGGAGCTGTTTTTT

j_gene: TRBJ1-1
d_gene: TRBD1
v_gene: TRBV29-1
abundance: .
CDR3aa: CSAGQRNTEAFF
CDR3nt: TGCAGCGCGGGACAGAGGAACACTGAAGCTTTCTTT

j_gene: TRBJ2-1
d_gene: TRBD2
v_gene: TRBV4-3
abundance: many
CDR3aa: CASSQGTSGGPYNEQFF
CDR3nt: TGCGCCAGCAGCCAAGGGACTAGCGGGGGACCCTACAATGAGCAGTTCTTC

j_gene: TRBJ2-2
d_gene: .
v_gene: TRBV7-2
abundance: .
CDR3aa: CASRLGANTGELFF
CDR3nt: TGTGCCAGCAGATTGGGAGCCAACACCGGGGAGCTGTTTTTT

j_gene: TRBJ2-5
d_gene: TRBD2
v_gene: TRBV4-1
abundance: .
CDR3aa: CASSQGVLAGGWETQYF
CDR3nt: TGCGCCAGCAGCCAAGGAGTTTTAGCGGGGGGATGGGAGACCCAGTACTTC

j_gene: TRBJ1-5
d_gene: .
v_gene: TRBV6-1
abundance: .
CDR3aa: CASSEGWAFRGQPQHF
CDR3nt: TGTGCCAGCAGTGAAGGTTGGGCCTTCAGGGGTCAGCCCCAGCATTTT

j_gene: TRBJ2-2
d_gene: .
v_gene: TRBV12-1
abundance: .
CDR3aa: CASSHIPGTGTTGELFF
CDR3nt: TGTGCCAGCAGCCACATTCCCGGGACAGGGACCACCGGGGAGCTGTTTTTT

j_gene: TRBJ1-5
d_gene: .
v_gene: TRBV19
abundance: .
CDR3aa: CASSIAGSGHPNQPQHF
CDR3nt: TGTGCCAGTAGTATAGCGGGCTCGGGACACCCGAACCAGCCCCAGCATTTT

j_gene: TRBJ2-3
d_gene: TRBD2
v_gene: TRBV7-2
abundance: .
CDR3aa: CASSLAGRRGGLPDTQYF
CDR3nt: TGTGCCAGCAGCTTAGCCGGTCGGCGGGGGGGCCTCCCCGATACGCAGTATTTT

j_gene: TRBJ1-1
d_gene: TRBD1
v_gene: TRBV5-1
abundance: .
CDR3aa: CASSFSGTELNTEAFF
CDR3nt: TGCGCCAGCAGCTTCTCGGGGACAGAGTTGAACACTGAAGCTTTCTTT

j_gene: TRBJ2-5
d_gene: TRBD2
v_gene: TRBV6-5
abundance: .
CDR3aa: CATRGVGRETQYF
CDR3nt: TGTGCCACACGGGGGGTCGGACGAGAGACCCAGTACTTC

j_gene: TRBJ2-3
d_gene: .
v_gene: TRBV6-5
abundance: .
CDR3aa: CASSPGHTDTQYF
CDR3nt: TGTGCCAGCAGCCCAGGGCACACAGATACGCAGTATTTT

j_gene: TRBJ1-2
d_gene: TRBD1
v_gene: TRBV3-1/TRBV3-2
abundance: .
CDR3aa: CASSQGRDRDGYTF
CDR3nt: TGTGCCAGCAGCCAAGGGCGGGACAGGGACGGCTACACCTTC

j_gene: TRBJ2-4
d_gene: .
v_gene: TRBV15
abundance: .
CDR3aa: CATSRAVKNIQYF
CDR3nt: TGTGCCACCAGCAGAGCGGTGAAAAACATTCAGTACTTC

j_gene: TRBJ2-3
d_gene: .
v_gene: TRBV12-3/TRBV12-4
abundance: once
CDR3aa: CASSLGLPDTQYF
CDR3nt: TGTGCCAGCAGTTTGGGCTTGCCAGATACGCAGTATTTT

j_gene: TRBJ1-1
d_gene: .
v_gene: TRBV7-2
abundance: .
CDR3aa: CASSLMGIRDSEAFF
CDR3nt: TGTGCCAGCAGCTTAATGGGAATCAGAGACAGCGAAGCTTTCTTT

j_gene: TRBJ2-3
d_gene: .
v_gene: TRBV21-1
abundance: .
CDR3aa: CASSKIRSGRNTDTQYF
CDR3nt: TGTGCCAGCAGCAAAATTCGGAGCGGGAGGAACACAGATACGCAGTATTTT

j_gene: TRBJ2-5
d_gene: TRBD2
v_gene: TRBV5-4
abundance: once
CDR3aa: CASRLAGGVETQYF
CDR3nt: TGTGCCAGCAGATTAGCGGGGGGGGTGGAGACCCAGTACTTC

j_gene: TRBJ1-1
d_gene: TRBD1
v_gene: TRBV9
abundance: .
CDR3aa: CASSVSGTGGSEAFF
CDR3nt: TGTGCCAGCAGCGTTTCAGGGACAGGGGGCTCTGAAGCTTTCTTT

j_gene: TRBJ2-2
d_gene: .
v_gene: TRBV29-1
abundance: .
CDR3aa: CSVVWGDTGELFF
CDR3nt: TGCAGCGTTGTTTGGGGGGACACCGGGGAGCTGTTTTTT

j_gene: TRBJ2-1
d_gene: TRBD2
v_gene: TRBV19
abundance: .
CDR3aa: CASSWLAGIRSSYNEQFF
CDR3nt: TGTGCCAGTAGTTGGCTAGCGGGAATCCGGAGCTCCTACAATGAGCAGTTCTTC

j_gene: TRBJ1-1
d_gene: .
v_gene: TRBV28
abundance: .
CDR3aa: CASSLIQGNTEAFF
CDR3nt: TGTGCCAGCAGTTTGATCCAGGGGAACACTGAAGCTTTCTTT

j_gene: TRBJ1-4
d_gene: TRBD1
v_gene: TRBV27
abundance: .
CDR3aa: CASSWSYRGEKLFF
CDR3nt: TGTGCCAGCAGTTGGTCGTACAGGGGCGAGAAACTGTTTTTT

j_gene: TRBJ1-2
d_gene: .
v_gene: TRBV7-2
abundance: .
CDR3aa: CASRRGGEAGYTF
CDR3nt: TGTGCCAGCCGCCGGGGTGGGGAGGCTGGCTACACCTTC

j_gene: TRBJ1-6
d_gene: TRBD1
v_gene: TRBV4-1
abundance: .
CDR3aa: CASSQDGTGYSPLHF
CDR3nt: TGCGCCAGCAGCCAAGACGGGACAGGGTATTCACCCCTCCACTTT

j_gene: TRBJ1-1
d_gene: .
v_gene: TRBV5-6
abundance: few
CDR3aa: CASSLIGREAFF
CDR3nt: TGTGCCAGCAGCTTAATCGGCAGGGAAGCTTTCTTT

j_gene: TRBJ2-3
d_gene: TRBD1
v_gene: TRBV6-5
abundance: .
CDR3aa: CATSRQGALDTQYF
CDR3nt: TGTGCCACTTCCCGGCAGGGGGCATTGGATACGCAGTATTTT

j_gene: TRBJ2-3
d_gene: TRBD1
v_gene: TRBV5-1
abundance: few
CDR3aa: CASSLMGQATDTQYF
CDR3nt: TGCGCCAGCAGCTTAATGGGACAGGCCACAGATACGCAGTATTTT

j_gene: TRBJ2-5
d_gene: TRBD1
v_gene: TRBV5-1
abundance: .
CDR3aa: CASSWGQGDGETQYF
CDR3nt: TGCGCCAGCAGCTGGGGACAGGGGGATGGAGAGACCCAGTACTTC

j_gene: TRBJ1-3
d_gene: TRBD1
v_gene: TRBV7-3
abundance: .
CDR3aa: CASGGSGNTIYF
CDR3nt: TGTGCTTCAGGGGGCTCTGGAAACACCATATATTTT

j_gene: TRBJ2-7
d_gene: .
v_gene: TRBV11-2
abundance: .
CDR3aa: CASSSLGSGYEQYF
CDR3nt: TGTGCCAGCAGCTCCCTAGGAAGCGGATACGAGCAGTACTTC

j_gene: TRBJ1-2
d_gene: .
v_gene: TRBV28
abundance: .
CDR3aa: CASNPPGRVGYGYTF
CDR3nt: TGTGCCAGCAACCCGCCCGGGCGGGTCGGGTATGGCTACACCTTC

j_gene: TRBJ2-1
d_gene: TRBD2
v_gene: TRBV7-2
abundance: .
CDR3aa: CASSLASGGRVEQFF
CDR3nt: TGTGCCAGCAGCCTCGCTAGCGGGGGGCGTGTTGAGCAGTTCTTC

j_gene: TRBJ2-1
d_gene: .
v_gene: TRBV5-4
abundance: .
CDR3aa: CASSLNSFSSYNEQFF
CDR3nt: TGTGCCAGCAGCTTGAACAGTTTTAGCTCCTACAATGAGCAGTTCTTC

j_gene: TRBJ2-3
d_gene: .
v_gene: TRBV4-3
abundance: .
CDR3aa: CASSRRLALTDTQYF
CDR3nt: TGCGCCAGCAGCAGAAGACTGGCTCTCACAGATACGCAGTATTTT

j_gene: TRBJ2-1
d_gene: TRBD2
v_gene: TRBV5-3
abundance: many
CDR3aa: CARSLVSLAVNNEQFF
CDR3nt: TGTGCCAGAAGCTTGGTCAGTCTAGCGGTAAACAATGAGCAGTTCTTC

j_gene: TRBJ2-7
d_gene: TRBD1
v_gene: TRBV19
abundance: once
CDR3aa: CASSPNRGRGYEQYF
CDR3nt: TGTGCCAGTAGTCCAAACAGGGGGCGCGGATACGAGCAGTACTTC

j_gene: TRBJ1-2
d_gene: .
v_gene: TRBV29-1
abundance: .
CDR3aa: CSVVVGGGYTF
CDR3nt: TGCAGCGTTGTGGTGGGGGGTGGCTACACCTTC

j_gene: TRBJ1-4
d_gene: .
v_gene: TRBV28
abundance: few
CDR3aa: CASSFSGEGYEKLFF
CDR3nt: TGTGCCAGCAGTTTCTCGGGGGAGGGGTATGAAAAACTGTTTTTT

j_gene: TRBJ1-2
d_gene: TRBD1
v_gene: TRBV29-1
abundance: .
CDR3aa: CSVEGQDRGHGEANYGYTF
CDR3nt: TGCAGCGTTGAGGGGCAGGACAGGGGGCATGGTGAAGCTAACTATGGCTACACCTTC

j_gene: TRBJ2-7
d_gene: TRBD1
v_gene: TRBV6-2/TRBV6-3
abundance: few
CDR3aa: CASSRLGQGAYEQYF
CDR3nt: TGTGCCAGCAGTCGCCTGGGACAGGGGGCCTACGAGCAGTACTTC

j_gene: TRBJ2-1
d_gene: TRBD2
v_gene: TRBV7-3
abundance: .
CDR3aa: CASSYLAGGYNEQFF
CDR3nt: TGTGCCAGCAGCTACCTAGCGGGGGGTTACAATGAGCAGTTCTTC

j_gene: TRBJ2-1
d_gene: .
v_gene: TRBV9
abundance: .
CDR3aa: CASSARGELAVSSYNEQFF
CDR3nt: TGTGCCAGCAGCGCCAGGGGCGAGCTAGCGGTTAGCTCCTACAATGAGCAGTTCTTC

j_gene: TRBJ2-3
d_gene: TRBD1
v_gene: TRBV9
abundance: .
CDR3aa: CASSATTGTGYTDTQYF
CDR3nt: TGTGCCAGCAGCGCGACAACCGGGACAGGGTATACAGATACGCAGTATTTT

j_gene: TRBJ1-5
d_gene: .
v_gene: TRBV5-6
abundance: once
CDR3aa: CASSLERISLRQPQHF
CDR3nt: TGTGCCAGCAGCTTGGAGAGGATTTCGCTTCGCCAGCCCCAGCATTTT

j_gene: TRBJ1-3
d_gene: .
v_gene: TRBV19
abundance: .
CDR3aa: CASSTVSPGNTIYF
CDR3nt: TGTGCCAGTAGTACAGTTAGCCCTGGAAACACCATATATTTT

j_gene: TRBJ1-6
d_gene: TRBD1
v_gene: TRBV11-2
abundance: .
CDR3aa: CASSKDRDSPLHF
CDR3nt: TGTGCCAGCAGCAAAGACAGGGACTCACCCCTCCACTTT

j_gene: TRBJ2-2
d_gene: TRBD2
v_gene: TRBV5-4
abundance: few
CDR3aa: CASSRTSGTTGELFF
CDR3nt: TGTGCCAGCAGCCGGACTAGCGGGACAACCGGGGAGCTGTTTTTT

j_gene: TRBJ2-7
d_gene: TRBD2
v_gene: TRBV4-2
abundance: many
CDR3aa: CASSQPGLGHEQYF
CDR3nt: TGTGCCAGCAGCCAACCGGGACTAGGGCACGAGCAGTACTTC

j_gene: TRBJ2-7
d_gene: .
v_gene: TRBV6-5
abundance: once
CDR3aa: CASSYTGTLTYEQYF
CDR3nt: TGTGCCAGCAGTTACACCGGGACACTCACCTACGAGCAGTACTTC

j_gene: TRBJ2-7
d_gene: .
v_gene: TRBV5-6
abundance: .
CDR3aa: CASSLTSIHEQYF
CDR3nt: TGTGCCAGCAGCCTAACTAGCATCCACGAGCAGTACTTC

j_gene: TRBJ2-7
d_gene: .
v_gene: TRBV27
abundance: .
CDR3aa: CASSDDVGWTYEQYF
CDR3nt: TGTGCCAGCAGTGATGACGTCGGGTGGACCTACGAGCAGTACTTC

j_gene: TRBJ1-1
d_gene: .
v_gene: TRBV12-3/TRBV12-4
abundance: .
CDR3aa: CASSWGGGVGAFF
CDR3nt: TGTGCCAGCAGTTGGGGTGGGGGCGTTGGAGCTTTCTTT

j_gene: TRBJ2-2
d_gene: TRBD2
v_gene: TRBV6-2/TRBV6-3
abundance: .
CDR3aa: CASSSSGRAYTGELFF
CDR3nt: TGTGCCAGCAGCTCTAGCGGGAGGGCCTACACCGGGGAGCTGTTTTTT

j_gene: TRBJ2-1
d_gene: TRBD2
v_gene: TRBV5-4
abundance: .
CDR3aa: CASSPAGGLFDNEQFF
CDR3nt: TGTGCCAGCAGCCCAGCGGGGGGGCTTTTTGACAATGAGCAGTTCTTC

j_gene: TRBJ1-6
d_gene: TRBD1
v_gene: TRBV6-6
abundance: .
CDR3aa: CASSRPGQGMGNSPLHF
CDR3nt: TGTGCCAGCAGTCGTCCGGGACAGGGTATGGGCAATTCACCCCTCCACTTT

j_gene: TRBJ2-7
d_gene: .
v_gene: TRBV12-3/TRBV12-4
abundance: .
CDR3aa: CASSLNSGGEQYF
CDR3nt: TGTGCCAGCAGTCTCAACTCCGGGGGTGAGCAGTACTTC